This is a list of T cell receptor beta chains from one sample in a study of T-cell reconstitution after alpha-beta-depleted transplantation in children. TCRdb reprocessed the PCR reads with MiXCR, giving one entry per CDR3 protein. The sample lists approximately 350,000 distinct CDR3 sequences, about 9.3% occurring once. Specimen: PBMCs from the stem cell graft donor, collected from the stem cell graft. Source of these receptors: a human donor who donated a stem cell graft to a child with acute lymphoblastic leukemia. The CDR3 runs from the conserved cysteine through the conserved F or W. The D gene is left open where the match is weak. Only part of the rows carry a size: once, few, many, or a class if the clone is expanded.

j_call clone_size v_call d_call cdr3_nt cdr3_aa
TRBJ2-7 . TRBV5-6 TRBD1 TGTGCCAGTGGGCGAGACGGGACAGTCTACGAGCAGTACTTC CASGRDGTVYEQYF
TRBJ2-3 . TRBV10-2 . TGCGCCAGCAGTGAGTCGAAAGCGGCTAGCACAGATACGCAGTATTTT CASSESKAASTDTQYF
TRBJ1-1 . TRBV6-5 TRBD1 TGTGCCAGCAGTTACCTGGGACAGGGTCCGAACACTGAAGCTTTCTTT CASSYLGQGPNTEAFF
TRBJ1-1 once TRBV18 . TGTGCCAGCTCACCAGTCGGAGCGAACACTGAAGCTTTCTTT CASSPVGANTEAFF
TRBJ2-5 few TRBV27 TRBD1 TGTGCCAGCAGTTTACTCACCGGGACAGGGGGCTGGAAGACCCAGTACTTC CASSLLTGTGGWKTQYF
TRBJ2-1 many TRBV28 TRBD2 TGTGCCAGCAGTTTATGGGATAGCGGGAGCCCCCAGTTCTTC CASSLWDSGSPQFF
TRBJ2-7 few TRBV2 . TGTGCCAGCAGTGCGAAGGGATCGGCCTACGAGCAGTACTTC CASSAKGSAYEQYF
TRBJ2-1 many TRBV7-7 TRBD2 TGTGCTAGCAGCTTGAGCGAGACTAGCGGGAGGGCCGGTGAGCAGTTCTTC CASSLSETSGRAGEQFF
TRBJ2-7 few TRBV7-2 TRBD1 TGTGCCAGCAGCTTCCAGGGGGCGCTAGCCTACGAGCAGTACTTC CASSFQGALAYEQYF
TRBJ2-1 . TRBV7-2 TRBD2 TGTGCCAGCAGCTTGGTTACTAGCGGGGCCTACAATGAGCAGTTCTTC CASSLVTSGAYNEQFF
TRBJ1-4 many TRBV7-9 . TGTGCCAGCAGCTTGAGTGAAAAACTGTTTTTT CASSLSEKLFF
TRBJ2-7 once TRBV11-2 . TGTGCCAGCAGCCTAACCGGGAGATGGGGGGACGAGCAGTACTTC CASSLTGRWGDEQYF
TRBJ2-1 . TRBV5-6 . TGTGCCAGCAGCCTACAGGGTGCGATGTACAATGAGCAGTTCTTC CASSLQGAMYNEQFF
TRBJ1-2 . TRBV10-3 . TGTGCCATCAGTGAACGGAACTATGGCTACACCTTC CAISERNYGYTF
TRBJ2-3 few TRBV20-1 TRBD2 TGCAGTGCTTTGCTAGCGGTCCTTAGCACAGATACGCAGTATTTT CSALLAVLSTDTQYF
TRBJ2-2 . TRBV7-2 TRBD1 TGTGCCAGCAGCGTAGGACAGGACACCGGGGAGCTGTTTTTT CASSVGQDTGELFF
TRBJ1-2 . TRBV4-3 TRBD1 TGCGCCAGCAGCCAAACGGGACAGGGCGTCTATGGCTACACCTTC CASSQTGQGVYGYTF
TRBJ2-1 . TRBV29-1 TRBD2 TGCAGCGTTGAAACGGGGACTAGCGGGAGGTATGAGCAGTTCTTC CSVETGTSGRYEQFF
TRBJ2-7 . TRBV24-1 . TGTGCCACCAGTGGGAGAGGATCCTACGAGCAGTACTTC CATSGRGSYEQYF
TRBJ2-7 . TRBV5-1 . TGCGCCAGCAGCTTGGTAGCGGACGAATGGGTCTTC CASSLVADEWVF
TRBJ2-3 . TRBV7-9 . TGTGCCAGCAGTCCTCGGGACAACACAGATACGCAGTATTTT CASSPRDNTDTQYF
TRBJ2-6 many TRBV5-1 . TGCGCCAGCAGCTTGGAGGCTTTCGGGATTGGGGCCAACGTCCTGACTTTC CASSLEAFGIGANVLTF
TRBJ2-1 many TRBV20-1 TRBD2 TGCAGTGCTAGACTAGCGGGAGACTCCTACAATGAGCAGTTCTTC CSARLAGDSYNEQFF
TRBJ2-3 . TRBV5-1 . TGCGCCAGCAGCGTCAGGGACCCGTTAGATACGCAGTATTTT CASSVRDPLDTQYF
TRBJ2-1 few TRBV7-2 TRBD2 TGTGCCAGCAGCGGGCAACTAGCGGGCAAGCAGTTCTTC CASSGQLAGKQFF
TRBJ2-2 . TRBV20-1 TRBD1 TGCAGTGCTCCAAGAGGCGACAGGGCCCGGACCGGGGAGCTGTTTTTT CSAPRGDRARTGELFF
TRBJ2-1 . TRBV12-3/TRBV12-4 . TGTGCCAGCAGTCTCTCGGCCCGGGGAAGTCATGAGCAGTTCTTC CASSLSARGSHEQFF
TRBJ1-5 few TRBV6-2/TRBV6-3 TRBD1 TGTGCCAGCAGTTACGACAGGGGGGTCGGCAATCAGCCCCAGCATTTT CASSYDRGVGNQPQHF
TRBJ2-2 few TRBV20-1 TRBD2 TGCAGTGCTCGGAGACCTCTAGCGGGAGGGCCCGGGGAGCTGTTTTTT CSARRPLAGGPGELFF
TRBJ2-1 few TRBV14 TRBD2 TGTGCCAGCAGCCAAGATAGGCTAGCGGTCTACAATGAGCAGTTCTTC CASSQDRLAVYNEQFF
TRBJ2-7 many TRBV20-1 TRBD1 TGCAGTGCCAGGGACAGGGACTACGAGCAGTACTTC CSARDRDYEQYF
TRBJ1-1 few TRBV9 . TGTGCCAGCAGCGTAGGCCTCGGAGGGGCCACTGAAGCTTTCTTT CASSVGLGGATEAFF
TRBJ1-1 few TRBV10-2 TRBD1 TGCGCCAGCAGTGGGGTCGGGCAGGGGGCTGGGACTGAAGCTTTCTTT CASSGVGQGAGTEAFF
TRBJ2-1 . TRBV27 TRBD1 TGTGCCAGCAGCCGGGACAGGGGGGATTACGGTGAGCAGTTCTTC CASSRDRGDYGEQFF
TRBJ1-1 . TRBV5-1 . TGCGCCAGCAGCCCAGGGTCCCTCATGAACACTGAAGCTTTCTTT CASSPGSLMNTEAFF
TRBJ2-3 . TRBV20-1 TRBD2 TGCAGTGCTAGAAAAACGACTAGCGGCACAGATACGCAGTATTTT CSARKTTSGTDTQYF
TRBJ2-3 few TRBV5-6 . TGTGCCAGCAGCATCCCGAATGAGGATGCGGCTTACAGCACAGATACGCAGTATTTT CASSIPNEDAAYSTDTQYF
TRBJ2-2 . TRBV20-1 . TGCAGTGCTAGCCCACAGAACACCGGGGAGCTGTTTTTT CSASPQNTGELFF
TRBJ2-2 few TRBV10-3 . TGTGCCATCAGTGAACACAGGGATAACACCGGGGAGCTGTTTTTT CAISEHRDNTGELFF
TRBJ2-7 few TRBV21-1 . TGTGCCTGTCAGTACGGGGTCCCCTACGAGCAGTACTTC CACQYGVPYEQYF
TRBJ2-1 . TRBV4-3 TRBD2 TGCGCCAGCAGCCTTGGACTAGCGGGAAGAACCGACAATGAGCAGTTCTTC CASSLGLAGRTDNEQFF